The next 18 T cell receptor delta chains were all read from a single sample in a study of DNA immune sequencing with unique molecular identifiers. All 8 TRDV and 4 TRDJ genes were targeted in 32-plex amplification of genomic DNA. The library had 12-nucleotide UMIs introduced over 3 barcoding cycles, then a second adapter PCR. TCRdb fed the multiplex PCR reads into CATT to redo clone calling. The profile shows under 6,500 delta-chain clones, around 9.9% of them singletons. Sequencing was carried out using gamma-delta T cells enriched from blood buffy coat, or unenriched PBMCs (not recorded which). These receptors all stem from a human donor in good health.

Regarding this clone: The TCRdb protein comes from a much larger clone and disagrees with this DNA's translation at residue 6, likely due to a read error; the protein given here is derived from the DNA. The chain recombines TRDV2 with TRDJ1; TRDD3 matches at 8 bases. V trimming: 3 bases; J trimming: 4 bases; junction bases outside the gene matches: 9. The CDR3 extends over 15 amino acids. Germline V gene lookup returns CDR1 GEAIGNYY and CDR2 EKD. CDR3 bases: TGTGCCTGTGACCTACCGGGGGATAGGGGCGATAAACTCATCTTT. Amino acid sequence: CACDLPGDRGDKLIF.

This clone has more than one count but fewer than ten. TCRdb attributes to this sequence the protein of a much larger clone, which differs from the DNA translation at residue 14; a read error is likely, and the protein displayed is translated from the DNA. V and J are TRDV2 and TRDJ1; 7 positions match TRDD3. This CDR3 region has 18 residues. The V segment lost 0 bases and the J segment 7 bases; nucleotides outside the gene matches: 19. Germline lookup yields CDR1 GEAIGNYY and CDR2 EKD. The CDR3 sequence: CACDTVSGGSLVPVKLIF. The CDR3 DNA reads TGTGCCTGTGACACCGTATCCGGGGGATCCCTGGTGCCCGTTAAACTCATCTTT.

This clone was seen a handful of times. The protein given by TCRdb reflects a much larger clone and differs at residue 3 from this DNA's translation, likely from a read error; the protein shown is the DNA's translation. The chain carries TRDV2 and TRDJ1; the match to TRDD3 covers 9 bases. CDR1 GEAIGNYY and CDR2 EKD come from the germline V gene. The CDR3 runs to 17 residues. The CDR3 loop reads CARDTLTGGPYTDKLIF. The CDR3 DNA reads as TGTGCCCGTGACACCCTTACTGGGGGACCCTACACCGATAAACTCATCTTT.

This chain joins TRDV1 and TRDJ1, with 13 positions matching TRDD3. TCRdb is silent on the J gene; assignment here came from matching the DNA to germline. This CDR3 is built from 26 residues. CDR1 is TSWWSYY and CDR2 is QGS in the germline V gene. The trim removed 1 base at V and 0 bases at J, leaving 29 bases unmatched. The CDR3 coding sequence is TGTGCTCTTGGGGAACCCGGTTTTCCTACAGTAACTGGGGGATACGCGTATGAGGATTACACCGATAAACTCATCTTT. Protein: CALGEPGFPTVTGGYAYEDYTDKLIF.

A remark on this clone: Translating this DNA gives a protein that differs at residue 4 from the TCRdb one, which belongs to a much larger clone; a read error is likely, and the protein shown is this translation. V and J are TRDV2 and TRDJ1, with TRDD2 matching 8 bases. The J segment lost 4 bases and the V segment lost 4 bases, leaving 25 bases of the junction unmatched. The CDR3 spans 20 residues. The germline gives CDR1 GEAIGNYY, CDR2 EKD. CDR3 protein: CACEALPTSLGIKGIDKLIF. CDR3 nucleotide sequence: TGTGCCTGTGAAGCTCTTCCTACGTCTCTGGGAATAAAGGGGATCGATAAACTCATCTTT.

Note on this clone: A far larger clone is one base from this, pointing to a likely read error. Here the CDR3 reads CACETVSRLGDTRSSWDTRQMFF. The CDR3 DNA is TGTGCCTGTGAAACCGTTTCCCGACTGGGGGATACCCGAAGCTCCTGGGACACCCGACAGATGTTTTTC. The V gene was left uncalled, and the J gene is TRDJ3; the listed D gene, TRDD3, was not tested against the DNA. CDR3 length: 23 residues.

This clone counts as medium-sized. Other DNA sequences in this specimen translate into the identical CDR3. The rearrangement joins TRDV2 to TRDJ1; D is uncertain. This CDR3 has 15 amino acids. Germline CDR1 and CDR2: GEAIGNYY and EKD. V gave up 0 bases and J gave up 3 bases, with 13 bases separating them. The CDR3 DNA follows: TGTGCCTGTGACACCGTCGACTCACCCGCCGATAAACTCATCTTT. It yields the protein CACDTVDSPADKLIF.

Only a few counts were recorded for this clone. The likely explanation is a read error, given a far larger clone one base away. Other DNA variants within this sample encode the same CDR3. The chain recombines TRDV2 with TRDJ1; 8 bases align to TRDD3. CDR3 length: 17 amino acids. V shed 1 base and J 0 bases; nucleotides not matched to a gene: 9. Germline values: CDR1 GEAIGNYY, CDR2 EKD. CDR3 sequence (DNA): TGTGCCTGTGACACGTTAACTGGGGGGCATGACACCGATAAACTCATCTTT. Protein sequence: CACDTLTGGHDTDKLIF.

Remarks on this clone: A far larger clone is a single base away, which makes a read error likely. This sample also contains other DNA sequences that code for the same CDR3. CDR3 region: CACDTLVLGENTDKLIF. The CDR3 bases are TGTGCCTGTGACACCCTCGTGTTGGGGGAGAACACCGATAAACTCATTTTT. The chain joins TRDV2 to TRDJ1, with 7 bases aligning to TRDD3. The CDR3 loop spans 17 amino acids. Germline CDR1 is GEAIGNYY and CDR2 is EKD.

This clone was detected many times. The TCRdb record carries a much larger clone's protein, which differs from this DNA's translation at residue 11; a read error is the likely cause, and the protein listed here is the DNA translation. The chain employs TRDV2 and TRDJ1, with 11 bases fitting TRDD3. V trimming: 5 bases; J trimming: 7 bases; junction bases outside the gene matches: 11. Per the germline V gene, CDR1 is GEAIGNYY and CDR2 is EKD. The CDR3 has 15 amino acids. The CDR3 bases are TGTGCCTGTGCCCAACTGGGGGATAGGGACGGTAAACTCATCTTT. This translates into CACAQLGDRDGKLIF.

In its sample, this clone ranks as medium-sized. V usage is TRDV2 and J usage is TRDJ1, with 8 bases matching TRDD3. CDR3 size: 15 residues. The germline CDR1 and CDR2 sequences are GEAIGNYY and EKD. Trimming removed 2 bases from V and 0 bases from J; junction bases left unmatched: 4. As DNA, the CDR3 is TGTGCCTGTGACAGAATGGGGGATCACACCGATAAACTCATCTTT. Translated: CACDRMGDHTDKLIF.

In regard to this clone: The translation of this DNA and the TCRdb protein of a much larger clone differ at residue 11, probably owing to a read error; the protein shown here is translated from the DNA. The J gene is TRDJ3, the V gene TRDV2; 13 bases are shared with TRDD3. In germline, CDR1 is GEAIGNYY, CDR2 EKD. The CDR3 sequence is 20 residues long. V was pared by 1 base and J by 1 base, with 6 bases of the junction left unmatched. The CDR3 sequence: CACDTVLGDTPSWDTRQMFF. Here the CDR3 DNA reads TGTGCCTGTGACACAGTACTGGGGGATACGCCATCCTGGGACACCCGACAGATGTTTTTC.

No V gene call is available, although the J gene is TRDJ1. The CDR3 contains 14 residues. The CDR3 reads CALGRFPRSHKLIF. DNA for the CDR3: TGTGCTCTTGGGAGATTCCCCCGGAGCCATAAACTCATCTTT.

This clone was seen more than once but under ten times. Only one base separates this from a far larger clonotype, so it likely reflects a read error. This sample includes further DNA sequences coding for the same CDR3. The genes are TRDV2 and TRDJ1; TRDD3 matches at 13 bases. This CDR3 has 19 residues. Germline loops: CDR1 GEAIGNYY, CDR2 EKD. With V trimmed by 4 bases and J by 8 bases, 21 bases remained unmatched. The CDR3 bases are TGTGCCTGTGAAATAGGCCTTAACTGGGGGATACGGGCCGGGTGGAAACTCATCTTT. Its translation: CACEIGLNWGIRAGWKLIF.

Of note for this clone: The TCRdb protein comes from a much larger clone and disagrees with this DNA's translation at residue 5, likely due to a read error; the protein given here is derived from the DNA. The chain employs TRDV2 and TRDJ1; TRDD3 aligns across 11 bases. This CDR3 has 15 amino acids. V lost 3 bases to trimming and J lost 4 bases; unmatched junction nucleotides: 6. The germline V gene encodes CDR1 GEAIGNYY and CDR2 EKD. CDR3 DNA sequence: TGTGCCTGTGACCCACTGGGGGATAGGGGCGATAAACTCATCTTT. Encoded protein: CACDPLGDRGDKLIF.

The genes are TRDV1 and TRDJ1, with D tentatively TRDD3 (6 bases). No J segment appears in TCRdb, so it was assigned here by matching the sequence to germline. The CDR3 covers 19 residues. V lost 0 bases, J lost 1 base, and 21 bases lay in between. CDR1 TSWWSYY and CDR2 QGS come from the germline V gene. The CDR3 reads CALGELDMGIRSGTDKLIF. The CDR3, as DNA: TGTGCTCTTGGGGAACTAGACATGGGGATCCGCTCTGGCACCGATAAACTCATCTTT.

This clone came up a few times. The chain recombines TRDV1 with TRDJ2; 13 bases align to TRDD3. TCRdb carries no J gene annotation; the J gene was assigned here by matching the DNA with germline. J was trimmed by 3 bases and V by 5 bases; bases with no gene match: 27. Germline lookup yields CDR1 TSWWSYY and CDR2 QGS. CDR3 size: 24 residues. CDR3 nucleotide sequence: TGTGCTCTTGGGCCTCGAAGCGGGAGGCTCCATTGTACTGGGGGATACGCGGTGACAGCACAACTCTTCTTT. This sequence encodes CALGPRSGRLHCTGGYAVTAQLFF.

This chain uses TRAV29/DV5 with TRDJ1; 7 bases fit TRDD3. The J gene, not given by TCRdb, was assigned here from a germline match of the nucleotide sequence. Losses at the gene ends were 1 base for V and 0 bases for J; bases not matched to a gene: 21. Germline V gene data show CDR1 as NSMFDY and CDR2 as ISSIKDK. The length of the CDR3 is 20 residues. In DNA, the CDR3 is TGTGCAGCAAGCTCCCTCTTCCGCCTCCTTGGGGGAGCCTACACCGATAAACTCATCTTT. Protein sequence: CAASSLFRLLGGAYTDKLIF.